This T cell receptor beta chain originates from a study of cytomegalovirus exposure and HLA in healthy donors. The wider study: The 110 million or so unique TCR beta sequences, from roughly 170 million T cells, were found by an earlier analysis. As released early, the data held approximately 80 million unique TCRs from HLA-typed donors.

The CDR3 length is 13 residues. V was pared by 6 bases and J by 8 bases, with 16 bases between. Germline CDR1 KGHSH, CDR2 LQKENI. Broader study findings: The authors later found most CMV-associated TCR beta chains appeared HLA-restricted. Most TCR sequences were rare, but some public TCRs occurred in many donors.

A multiplex PCR was run with 60 Vbeta primers and 13 Jbeta primers. Using immunoSEQ multiplex PCR, the repertoire was profiled, and TCRdb retains in-frame clones only, with some absent. The profile shows 85,000 to 100,000 clones, about 68% of them singletons. In the case of this clone: Its antigen is still unknown.

This chain uses TRBV18 with TRBJ1-1; D is unclear. The source is a human donor in good health. Sequenced: PBMCs. The CDR3 here is CASSTKAGLEAFF. The CDR3 DNA sequence: TGTGCCAGCTCCACGAAAGCGGGTCTAGAAGCTTTCTTT.